This T cell receptor (beta chain) was retrieved from a study of identical twins. This clonotype came up a few times. TCRdb called the 5' RACE reads again in MiXCR, with one record for every CDR3 protein. The table lists about 890,000 distinct CDR3 sequences, approximately 13% of them singletons. The CDR3 covers 13 residues. Germline assignment: CDR1 ENHRY and CDR2 SYGVKD. With 3 bases removed from V and 2 bases from J, the gap between germline ends came to 7 bases. These data also featured in a second study, about yellow fever vaccine responses in identical twins.

The receptor comes from a woman aged 18-29 years in good health. The J gene is TRBJ2-5, the V gene TRBV10-3; D is unclear. Sequencing was done on a sample of PBMCs. CDR3 residues: CAISDTEQETQYF. Written as DNA, the CDR3 is TGTGCCATCAGTGATACAGAGCAAGAGACCCAGTACTTC.